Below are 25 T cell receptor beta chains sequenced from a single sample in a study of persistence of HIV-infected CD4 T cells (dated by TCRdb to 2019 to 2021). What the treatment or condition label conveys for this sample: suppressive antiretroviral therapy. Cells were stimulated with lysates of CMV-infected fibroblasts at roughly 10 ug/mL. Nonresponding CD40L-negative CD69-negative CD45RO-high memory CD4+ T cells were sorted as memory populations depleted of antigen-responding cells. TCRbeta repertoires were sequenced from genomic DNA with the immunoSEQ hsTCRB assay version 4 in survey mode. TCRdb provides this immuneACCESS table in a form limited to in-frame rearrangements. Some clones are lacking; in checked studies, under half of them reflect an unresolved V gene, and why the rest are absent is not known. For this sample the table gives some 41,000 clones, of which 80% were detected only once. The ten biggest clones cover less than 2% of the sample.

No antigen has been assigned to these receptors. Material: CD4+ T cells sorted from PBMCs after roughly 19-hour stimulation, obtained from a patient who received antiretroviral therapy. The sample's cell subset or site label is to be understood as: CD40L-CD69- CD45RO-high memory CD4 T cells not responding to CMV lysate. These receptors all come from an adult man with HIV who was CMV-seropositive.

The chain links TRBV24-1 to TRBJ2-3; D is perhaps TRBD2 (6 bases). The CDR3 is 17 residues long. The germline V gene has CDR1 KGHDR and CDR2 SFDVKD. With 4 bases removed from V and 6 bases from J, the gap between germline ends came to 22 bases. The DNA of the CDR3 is TGTGCCACCAGTGACTCCCGACGGAGGGGCCCGAGTGATACGCAGTATTTT. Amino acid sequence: CATSDSRRRGPSDTQYF.

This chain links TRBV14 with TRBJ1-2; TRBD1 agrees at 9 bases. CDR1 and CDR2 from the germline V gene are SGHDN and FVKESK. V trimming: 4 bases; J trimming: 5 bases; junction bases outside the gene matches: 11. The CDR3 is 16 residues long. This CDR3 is CASSPGGTGYRYGYTF. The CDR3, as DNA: TGTGCCAGCAGCCCGGGCGGGACAGGGTATCGATATGGCTACACCTTC.

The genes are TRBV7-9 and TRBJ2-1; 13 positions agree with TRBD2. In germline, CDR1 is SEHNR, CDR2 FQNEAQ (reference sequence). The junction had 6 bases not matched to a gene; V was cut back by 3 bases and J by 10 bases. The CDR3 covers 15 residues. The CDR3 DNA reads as TGTGCCAGCAGCTTCGGGACTAGCGGGGTGGGGGAGCAGTTCTTC. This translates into CASSFGTSGVGEQFF.

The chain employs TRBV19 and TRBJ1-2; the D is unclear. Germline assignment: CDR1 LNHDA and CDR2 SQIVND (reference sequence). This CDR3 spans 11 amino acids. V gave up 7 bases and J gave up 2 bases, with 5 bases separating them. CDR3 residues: CASNQNYGYTF. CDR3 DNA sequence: TGTGCCAGTAATCAGAACTATGGCTACACCTTC.

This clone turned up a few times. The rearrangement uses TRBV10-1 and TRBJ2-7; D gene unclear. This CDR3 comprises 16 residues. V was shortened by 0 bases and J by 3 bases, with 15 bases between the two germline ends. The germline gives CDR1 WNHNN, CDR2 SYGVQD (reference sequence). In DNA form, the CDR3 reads TGCGCCAGCAGTGAGTCGTCCAGGTTAAACGGCTACGAGCAGTACTTC. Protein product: CASSESSRLNGYEQYF.

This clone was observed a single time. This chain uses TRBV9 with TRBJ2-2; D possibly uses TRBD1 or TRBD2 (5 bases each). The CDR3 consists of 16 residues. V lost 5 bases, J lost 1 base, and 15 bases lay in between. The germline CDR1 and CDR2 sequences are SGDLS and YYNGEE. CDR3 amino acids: CASRGAVTGNTGELFF. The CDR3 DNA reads TGTGCCAGCAGAGGAGCGGTAACAGGGAACACCGGGGAGCTGTTTTTT.

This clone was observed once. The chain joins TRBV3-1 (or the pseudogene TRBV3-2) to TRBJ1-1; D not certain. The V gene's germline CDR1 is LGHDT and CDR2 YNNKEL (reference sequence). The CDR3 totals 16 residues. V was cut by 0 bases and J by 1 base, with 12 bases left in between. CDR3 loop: CASSQDTQSSNTEAFF. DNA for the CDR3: TGTGCCAGCAGCCAAGATACTCAGTCATCGAACACTGAAGCTTTCTTT.

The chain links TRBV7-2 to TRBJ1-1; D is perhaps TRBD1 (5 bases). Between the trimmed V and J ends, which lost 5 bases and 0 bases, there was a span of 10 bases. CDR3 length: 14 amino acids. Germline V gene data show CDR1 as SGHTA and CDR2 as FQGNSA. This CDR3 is CASSPQGVNTEAFF. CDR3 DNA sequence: TGTGCCAGCAGCCCCCAGGGAGTGAACACTGAAGCTTTCTTT.

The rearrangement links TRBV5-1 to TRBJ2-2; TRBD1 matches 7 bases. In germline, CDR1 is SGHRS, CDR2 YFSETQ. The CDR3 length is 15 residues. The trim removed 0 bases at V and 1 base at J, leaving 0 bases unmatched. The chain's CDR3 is CASSLGDRNTGELFF. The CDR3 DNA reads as TGCGCCAGCAGCTTGGGGGACAGGAACACCGGGGAGCTGTTTTTT. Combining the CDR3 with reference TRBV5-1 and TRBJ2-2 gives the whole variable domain KAGVTQTPRYLIKTRGQQVTLSCSPISGHRSVSWYQQTPGQGLQFLFEYFSETQRNKGNFPGRFSGRQFSNSRSEMNVSTLELGDSALYLCASSLGDRNTGELFFGEGSRLTVL.

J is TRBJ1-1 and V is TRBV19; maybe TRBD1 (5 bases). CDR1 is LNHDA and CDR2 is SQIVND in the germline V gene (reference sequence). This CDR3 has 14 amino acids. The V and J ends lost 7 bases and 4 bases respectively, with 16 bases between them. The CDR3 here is CASTEGLVTTEAFF. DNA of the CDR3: TGTGCCAGTACAGAGGGACTTGTTACCACTGAAGCTTTCTTT.

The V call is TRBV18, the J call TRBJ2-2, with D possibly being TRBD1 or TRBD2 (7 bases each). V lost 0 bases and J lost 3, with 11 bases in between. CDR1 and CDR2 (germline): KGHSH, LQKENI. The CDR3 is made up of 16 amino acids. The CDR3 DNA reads TGTGCCAGCTCACCACCGGGAGGGGGCGACACCGGGGAGCTGTTTTTT. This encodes CASSPPGGGDTGELFF.

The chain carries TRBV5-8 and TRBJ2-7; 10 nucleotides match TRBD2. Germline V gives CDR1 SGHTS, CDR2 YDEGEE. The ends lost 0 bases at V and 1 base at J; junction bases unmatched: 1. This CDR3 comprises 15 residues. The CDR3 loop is CASSLGLAGSYEQYF. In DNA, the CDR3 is TGTGCCAGCAGCTTGGGACTAGCGGGTTCCTACGAGCAGTACTTC.

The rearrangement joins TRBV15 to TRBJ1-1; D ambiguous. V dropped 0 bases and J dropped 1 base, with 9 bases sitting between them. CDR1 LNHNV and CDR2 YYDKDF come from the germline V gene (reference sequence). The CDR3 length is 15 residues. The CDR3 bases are TGTGCCACCAGCAGAGATTACAGTAAGAACACTGAAGCTTTCTTT. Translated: CATSRDYSKNTEAFF.

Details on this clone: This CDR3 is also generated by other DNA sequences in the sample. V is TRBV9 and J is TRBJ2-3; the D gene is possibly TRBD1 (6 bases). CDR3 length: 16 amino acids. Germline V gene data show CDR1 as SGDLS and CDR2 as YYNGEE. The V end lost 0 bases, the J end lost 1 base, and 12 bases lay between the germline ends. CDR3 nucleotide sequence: TGTGCCAGCAGCGTAGGGGGGCTCACGGGCACAGATACGCAGTATTTT. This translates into CASSVGGLTGTDTQYF.

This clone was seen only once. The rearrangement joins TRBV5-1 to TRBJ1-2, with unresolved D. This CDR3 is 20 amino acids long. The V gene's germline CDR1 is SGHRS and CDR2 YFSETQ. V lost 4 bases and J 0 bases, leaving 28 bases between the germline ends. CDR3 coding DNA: TGCGCCAGCAGCCCGCGTGTCGGGCTGGCTCAACGAGAACCTAACTATGGCTACACCTTC. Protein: CASSPRVGLAQREPNYGYTF.

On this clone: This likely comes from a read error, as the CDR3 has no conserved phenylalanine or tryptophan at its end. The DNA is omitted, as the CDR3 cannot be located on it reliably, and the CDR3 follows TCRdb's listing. The CDR3 is CASSVGLVCG. The chain carries TRBV10-1 and TRBJ1-1. The CDR3 is made up of 10 amino acids, end residues included. Germline V gene sequence: CDR1 WNHNN, CDR2 SYGVQD (reference sequence).

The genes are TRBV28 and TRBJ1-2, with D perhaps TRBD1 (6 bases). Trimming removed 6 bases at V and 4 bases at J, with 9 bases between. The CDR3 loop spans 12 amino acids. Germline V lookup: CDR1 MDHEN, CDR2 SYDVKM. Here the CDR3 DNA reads TGTGCCAGCAGCCCGGACAGCTATGGCTACACCTTC. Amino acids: CASSPDSYGYTF.

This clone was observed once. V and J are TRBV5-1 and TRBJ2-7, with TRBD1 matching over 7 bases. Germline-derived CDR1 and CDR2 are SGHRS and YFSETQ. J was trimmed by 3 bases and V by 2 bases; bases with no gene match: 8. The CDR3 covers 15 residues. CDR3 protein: CASSFTGDPLYEQYF. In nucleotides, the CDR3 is TGCGCCAGCAGCTTTACAGGGGACCCCCTCTACGAGCAGTACTTC. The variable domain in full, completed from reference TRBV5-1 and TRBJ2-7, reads KAGVTQTPRYLIKTRGQQVTLSCSPISGHRSVSWYQQTPGQGLQFLFEYFSETQRNKGNFPGRFSGRQFSNSRSEMNVSTLELGDSALYLCASSFTGDPLYEQYFGPGTRLTVT.

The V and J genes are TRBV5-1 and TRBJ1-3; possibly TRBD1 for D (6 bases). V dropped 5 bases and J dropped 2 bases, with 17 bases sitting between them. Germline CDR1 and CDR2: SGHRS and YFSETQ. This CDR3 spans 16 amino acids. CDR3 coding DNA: TGCGCCAGCAGATCCGCACCACAGGGTACTGGAAACACCATATATTTT. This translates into CASRSAPQGTGNTIYF.

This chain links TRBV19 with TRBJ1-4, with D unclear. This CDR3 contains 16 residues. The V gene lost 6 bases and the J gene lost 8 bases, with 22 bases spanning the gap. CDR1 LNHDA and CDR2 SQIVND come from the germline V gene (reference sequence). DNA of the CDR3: TGTGCCAGTAGCCTATCGAATGGAGGGAGATTCGAAAAACTGTTTTTT. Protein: CASSLSNGGRFEKLFF.

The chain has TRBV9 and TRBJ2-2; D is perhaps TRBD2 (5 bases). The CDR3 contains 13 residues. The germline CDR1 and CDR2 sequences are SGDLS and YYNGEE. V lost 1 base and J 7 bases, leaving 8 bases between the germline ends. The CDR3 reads CASSVTEVGELFF. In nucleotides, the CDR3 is TGTGCCAGCAGCGTAACGGAGGTCGGGGAGCTGTTTTTT.

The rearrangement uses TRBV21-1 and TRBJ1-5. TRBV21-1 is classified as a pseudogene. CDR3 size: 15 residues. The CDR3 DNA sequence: TGTGCCAGCAGCAAACCCATCAGGAGGATGCGGCCCCAGCATTTT. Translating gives CASSKPIRRMRPQHF.

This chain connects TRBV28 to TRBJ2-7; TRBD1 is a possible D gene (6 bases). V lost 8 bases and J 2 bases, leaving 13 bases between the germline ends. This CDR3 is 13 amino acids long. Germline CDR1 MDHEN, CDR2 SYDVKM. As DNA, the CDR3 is TGTGCCAGCCTAGGGGGTATGACCTACGAGCAGTACTTC. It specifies CASLGGMTYEQYF.

CDR3: CASSANPSGLGISTDTQYF. Written as DNA, the CDR3 is TGTGCCAGCAGCGCGAACCCTAGCGGGTTGGGCATAAGCACAGATACGCAGTATTTT. This rearrangement joins TRBV9 to TRBJ2-3; 8 positions match TRBD2. The trim removed 3 bases at V and 0 bases at J, leaving 15 bases unmatched. Germline loops: CDR1 SGDLS, CDR2 YYNGEE. CDR3 length equals 19 residues.

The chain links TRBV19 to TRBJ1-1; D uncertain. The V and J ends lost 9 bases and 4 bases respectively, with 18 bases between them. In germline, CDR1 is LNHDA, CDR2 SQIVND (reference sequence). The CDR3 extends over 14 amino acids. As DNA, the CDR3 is TGTGCCAGCCTCGCCCCGGAGAGAACCACTGAAGCTTTCTTT. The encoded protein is CASLAPERTTEAFF. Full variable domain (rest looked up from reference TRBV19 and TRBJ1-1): DGGITQSPKYLFRKEGQNVTLSCEQNLNHDAMYWYRQDPGQGLRLIYYSQIVNDFQKGDIAEGYSVSREKKESFPLTVTSAQKNPTAFYLCASLAPERTTEAFFGQGTRLTVV.